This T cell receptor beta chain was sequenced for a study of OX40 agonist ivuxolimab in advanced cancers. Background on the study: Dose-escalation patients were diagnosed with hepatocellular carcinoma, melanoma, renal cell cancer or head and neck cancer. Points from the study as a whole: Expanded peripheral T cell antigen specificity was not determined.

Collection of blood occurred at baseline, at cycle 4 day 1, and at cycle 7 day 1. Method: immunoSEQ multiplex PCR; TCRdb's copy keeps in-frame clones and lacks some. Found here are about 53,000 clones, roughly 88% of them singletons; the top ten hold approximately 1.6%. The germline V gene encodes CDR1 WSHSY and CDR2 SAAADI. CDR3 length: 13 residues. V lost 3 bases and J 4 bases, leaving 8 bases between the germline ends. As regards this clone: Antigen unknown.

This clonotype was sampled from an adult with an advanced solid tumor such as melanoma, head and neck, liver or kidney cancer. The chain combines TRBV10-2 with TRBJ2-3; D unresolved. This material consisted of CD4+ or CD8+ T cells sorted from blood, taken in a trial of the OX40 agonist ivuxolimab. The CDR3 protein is CASSESLSDTQYF. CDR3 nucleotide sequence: TGCGCCAGCAGTGAAAGTCTCTCAGATACGCAGTATTTT.